The clone carrying this T cell receptor beta chain has more than one count but fewer than ten. The method was immunoSEQ multiplex PCR; TCRdb's version includes in-frame clones alone and lacks a portion of them. The sample comprises 200,000 or so clones, around 80% of which are singletons, and approximately 6.9% rests with the top ten. These data come from a study of blood T cell repertoires in COVID-19. The CDR3 is made up of 16 amino acids. V gave up 3 bases and J gave up 2 bases; unmatched junction bases: 10. CDR1 is MGHRA, CDR2 YSYEKL, per germline. This clonotype was obtained from a human donor with acute or convalescent COVID-19. The donor label of this sample is uncertain. V and J are TRBV4-1 and TRBJ2-7; 7 nucleotides line up with TRBD2. Sequenced input: peripheral blood. The CDR3 DNA sequence: TGCGCCAGCAGCCAGTTAGGAGAGCGGGGCCCCTACGAGCAGTACTTC. Translation: CASSQLGERGPYEQYF.